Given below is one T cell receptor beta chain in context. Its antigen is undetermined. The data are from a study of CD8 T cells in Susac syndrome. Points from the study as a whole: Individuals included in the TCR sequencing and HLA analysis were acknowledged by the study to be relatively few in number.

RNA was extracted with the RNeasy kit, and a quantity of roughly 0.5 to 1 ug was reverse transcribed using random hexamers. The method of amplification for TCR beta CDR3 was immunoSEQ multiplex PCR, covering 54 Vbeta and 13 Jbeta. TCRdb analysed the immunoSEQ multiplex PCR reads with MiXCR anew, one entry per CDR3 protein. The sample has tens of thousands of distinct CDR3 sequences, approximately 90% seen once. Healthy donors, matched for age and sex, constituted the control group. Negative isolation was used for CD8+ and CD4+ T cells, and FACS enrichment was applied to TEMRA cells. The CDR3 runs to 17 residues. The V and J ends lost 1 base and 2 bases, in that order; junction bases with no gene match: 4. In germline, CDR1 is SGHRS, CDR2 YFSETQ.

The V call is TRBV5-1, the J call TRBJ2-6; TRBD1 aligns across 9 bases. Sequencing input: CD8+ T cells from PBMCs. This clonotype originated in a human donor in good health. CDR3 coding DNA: TGCGCCAGCAGCTTGACAGGGGGCGCAACTGGGGCCAACGTCCTGACTTTC. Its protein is CASSLTGGATGANVLTF.